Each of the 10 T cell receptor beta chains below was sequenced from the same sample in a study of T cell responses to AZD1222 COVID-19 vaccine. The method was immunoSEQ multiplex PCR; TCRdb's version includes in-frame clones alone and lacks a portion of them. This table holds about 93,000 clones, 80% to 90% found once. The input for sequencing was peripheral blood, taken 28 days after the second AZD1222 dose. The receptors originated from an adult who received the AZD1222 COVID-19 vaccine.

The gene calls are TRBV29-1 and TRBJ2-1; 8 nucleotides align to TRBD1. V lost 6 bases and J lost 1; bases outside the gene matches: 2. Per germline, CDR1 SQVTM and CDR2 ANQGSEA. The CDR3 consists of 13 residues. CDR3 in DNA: TGCAGCGTCCGGACAGGGTCCTACAATGAGCAGTTCTTC. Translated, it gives CSVRTGSYNEQFF.

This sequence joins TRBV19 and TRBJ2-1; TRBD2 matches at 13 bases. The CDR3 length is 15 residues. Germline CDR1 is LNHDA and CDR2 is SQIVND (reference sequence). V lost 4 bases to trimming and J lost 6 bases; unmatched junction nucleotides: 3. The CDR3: CASSTGLAGSNEQFF. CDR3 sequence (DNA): TGTGCCAGTAGTACGGGACTAGCGGGATCCAATGAGCAGTTCTTC.

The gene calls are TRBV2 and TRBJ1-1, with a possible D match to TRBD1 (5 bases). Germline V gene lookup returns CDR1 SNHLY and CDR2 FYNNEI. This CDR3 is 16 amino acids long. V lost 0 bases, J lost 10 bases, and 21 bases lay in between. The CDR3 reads CASSEATLRTPPVAFF. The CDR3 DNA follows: TGTGCCAGCAGTGAAGCGACCCTTAGGACACCCCCGGTAGCTTTCTTT.

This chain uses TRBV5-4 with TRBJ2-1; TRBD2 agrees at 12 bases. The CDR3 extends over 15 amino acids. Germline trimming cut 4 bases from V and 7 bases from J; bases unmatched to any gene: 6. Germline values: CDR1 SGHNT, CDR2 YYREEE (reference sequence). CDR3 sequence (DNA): TGTGCCAGCAGCCCGACTAGCGGGAGTCCGAATGAGCAGTTCTTC. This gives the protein CASSPTSGSPNEQFF.

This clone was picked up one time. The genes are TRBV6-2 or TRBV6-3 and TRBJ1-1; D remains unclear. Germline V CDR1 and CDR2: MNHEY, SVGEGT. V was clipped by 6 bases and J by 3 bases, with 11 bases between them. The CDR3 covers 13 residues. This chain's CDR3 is CASSPRRDTEAFF. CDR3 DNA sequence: TGTGCCAGCAGCCCCCGACGGGACACTGAAGCTTTCTTT.

This CDR3 reads CASRGQSGVDYGYTF. CDR3 bases: TGTGCCAGCAGGGGTCAAAGCGGGGTGGACTATGGCTACACCTTC. The J gene is TRBJ1-2, the V gene TRBV2; D gene unclear. The CDR3 contains 15 residues. Germline values: CDR1 SNHLY, CDR2 FYNNEI. Trimming removed 6 bases from V and 3 bases from J, with 17 bases in between.

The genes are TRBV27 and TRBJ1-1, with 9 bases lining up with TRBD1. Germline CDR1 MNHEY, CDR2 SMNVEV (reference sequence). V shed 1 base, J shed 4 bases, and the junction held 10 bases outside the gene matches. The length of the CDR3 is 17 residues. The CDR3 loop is CASSLFLTGGGLTEAFF. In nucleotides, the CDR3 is TGTGCCAGCAGTTTATTTTTGACAGGGGGGGGTCTCACTGAAGCTTTCTTT.

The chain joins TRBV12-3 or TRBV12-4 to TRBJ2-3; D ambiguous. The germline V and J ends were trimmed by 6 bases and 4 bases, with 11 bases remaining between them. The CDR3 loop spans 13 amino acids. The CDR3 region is CASSSHVADTQYF. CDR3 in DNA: TGTGCCAGCAGCTCTCACGTGGCAGATACGCAGTATTTT.

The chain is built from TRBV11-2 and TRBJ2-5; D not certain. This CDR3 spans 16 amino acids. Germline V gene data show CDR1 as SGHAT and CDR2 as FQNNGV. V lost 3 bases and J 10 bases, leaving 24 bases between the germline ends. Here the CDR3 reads CASSFGFLGQAGHQYF. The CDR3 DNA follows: TGTGCCAGCAGCTTCGGGTTTCTCGGGCAGGCTGGCCACCAGTACTTC.

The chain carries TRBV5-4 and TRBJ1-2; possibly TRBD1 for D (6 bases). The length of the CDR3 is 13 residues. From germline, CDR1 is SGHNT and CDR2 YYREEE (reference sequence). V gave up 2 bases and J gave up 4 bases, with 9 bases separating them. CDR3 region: CASSLSGAYGYTF. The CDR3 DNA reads TGTGCCAGCAGCTTATCAGGGGCCTATGGCTACACCTTC.